This T cell receptor (beta chain) was observed in a study of pediatric ulcerative colitis. Findings and caveats of the study: All ulcerative colitis patients, but no controls, carried two rectal clonotypes. Compared with controls, ulcerative colitis showed greater blood-rectum clone sharing.

J gave up 4 bases and V 0 bases, and 7 bases lay outside the gene matches. The germline gives CDR1 LGHNA, CDR2 YNFKEQ. The CDR3 covers 16 residues. To note about this clone: The antigen is not known.

At colonoscopy, a blood sample was also collected. The protocol was immunoSEQ multiplex PCR, while the TCRdb copy is restricted to in-frame clones and leaves out a portion. The sample has roughly 64,000 clones, 86% seen once. The receptor's source is a boy younger than 18 with severe ulcerative colitis. V and J are TRBV4-2 and TRBJ1-1; 8 nucleotides line up with TRBD1. Sequenced material: blood. The CDR3 loop is CASSQDRTGMGTEAFF. The CDR3, as DNA: TGTGCCAGCAGCCAAGATCGGACAGGGATGGGCACTGAAGCTTTCTTT.